This TCR beta chain was retrieved from a study of cytomegalovirus exposure and HLA in healthy donors. This clone was detected ten times or more. Its antigen is as yet unknown. The primer mix had 60 Vbeta and 13 Jbeta primers. Clones were read by immunoSEQ multiplex PCR, and TCRdb kept only the in-frame ones, dropping some. The repertoire holds 100,000 to 150,000 clones, 74% seen once, with roughly 6.3% in the top ten. Study conclusions and caveats: Later work showed greater clonal expansion in HLA-associated TCR beta chains than in equally common others. The study carried out a later analysis of TCR beta sequences. It associated approximately 17,000 of them with specific HLA alleles at a false discovery rate of 0.05.

Sequenced sample: PBMCs. The TCR originated in a woman aged 45 to 65 in good health and CMV-seropositive.

The CDR3 loop reads CASSIGLNTGELFF. The CDR3 region has the DNA TGTGCCAGTAGTATTGGCCTTAACACCGGGGAGCTGTTTTTT. This rearrangement joins TRBV19 to TRBJ2-2; D is ambiguous. V lost 3 bases to trimming and J lost 2 bases, with 7 bases between them. In germline, CDR1 is LNHDA, CDR2 SQIVND (reference sequence). The CDR3 contains 14 residues.